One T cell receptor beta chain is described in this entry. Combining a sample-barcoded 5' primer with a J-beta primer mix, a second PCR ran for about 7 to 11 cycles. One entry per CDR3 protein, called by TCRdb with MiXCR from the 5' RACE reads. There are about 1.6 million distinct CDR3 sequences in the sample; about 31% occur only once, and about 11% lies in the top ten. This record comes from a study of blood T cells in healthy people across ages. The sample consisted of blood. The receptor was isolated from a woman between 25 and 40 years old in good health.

The CDR3 sequence: CASSLGDTDYNEQFF. The CDR3 coding sequence is TGTGCCAGCAGCTTGGGGGATACTGACTACAATGAGCAGTTCTTC. This chain connects TRBV7-6 to TRBJ2-1; D tentatively reads TRBD1 or TRBD2 (5 bases each). This CDR3 region has 15 residues. Trimming shortened V by 3 bases and J by 3 bases, and 12 bases separated the two germline ends. Per the germline V gene, CDR1 is SGHVS and CDR2 is FNYEAQ.